This TCR beta chain was captured in a study of T-cell memory formation after mild COVID-19. About the research overall: In these data, TCR clusters were largely donor specific. Study conclusions and caveats: In pre-infection memory, a portion of responding clones appeared, which suggested that cross-reactive memory joined. Mostly located in CM and EM were contracting CD4+ clones, with contracting CD8+ clones located in EMRA.

This clonotype was picked up a small number of times. Its cognate antigen is unknown. Germline V CDR1 and CDR2: SGHRS, YFSETQ. The CDR3 has 14 residues. The junction had 4 bases not matched to a gene; V was cut back by 0 bases and J by 6 bases. A 5'RACE reaction primed in the constant segment made cDNA libraries of TCR alpha and TCR beta, and these carried sample barcodes and UMIs. Via MiXCR, TCRdb re-called the 5' RACE reads, giving one row per CDR3 protein. The sample contains about half a million distinct CDR3 sequences, approximately 18% of which appear only once. What was sequenced was PBMCs or a T cell subset sorted from them (not recorded which). The rearrangement links TRBV5-1 to TRBJ2-7; 9 bases are a match to TRBD1. The clonotype was recovered from an adult woman who had mild COVID-19 (a few samples of this study predate the infection). Cell type and time point are not known. The CDR3 bases are TGCGCCAGCAGCTTGGTGGGACAGGGCACCGAGCAGTACTTC. This gives the protein CASSLVGQGTEQYF.